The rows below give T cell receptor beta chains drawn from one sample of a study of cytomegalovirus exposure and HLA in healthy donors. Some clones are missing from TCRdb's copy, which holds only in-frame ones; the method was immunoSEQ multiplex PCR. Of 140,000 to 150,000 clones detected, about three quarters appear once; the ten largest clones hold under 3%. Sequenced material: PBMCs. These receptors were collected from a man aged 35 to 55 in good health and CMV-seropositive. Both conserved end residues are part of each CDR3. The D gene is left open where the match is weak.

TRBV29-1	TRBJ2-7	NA	CSVESATYEQYF
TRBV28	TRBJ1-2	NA	CASSLGGFGYTF
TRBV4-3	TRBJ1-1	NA	CASSLGPEGLAFF
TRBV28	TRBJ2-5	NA	CASSFGIQETQYF
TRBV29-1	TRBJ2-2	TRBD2	CSVSGLAGEFTGELFF
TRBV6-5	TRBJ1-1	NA	CASIMNTEAFF
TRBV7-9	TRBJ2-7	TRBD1	CASSFRQGASEQYF
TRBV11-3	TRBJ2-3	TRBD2	CASSPGLAGGDTQYF
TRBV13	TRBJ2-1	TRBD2	CASYTGGRSYNEQFF
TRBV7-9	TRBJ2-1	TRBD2	CASSYGLAGSEQFF
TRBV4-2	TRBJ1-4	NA	CASSQVSEKLFF
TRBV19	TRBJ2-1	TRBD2	CASSNLSGSLSYNEQFF
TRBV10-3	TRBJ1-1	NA	CAMTEELMNTEAFF
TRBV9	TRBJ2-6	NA	CASSSGGGGRSGANVLTF
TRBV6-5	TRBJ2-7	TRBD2	CASSYGTSGSYEQYF
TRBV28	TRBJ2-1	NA	CASIMAGRNEQFF
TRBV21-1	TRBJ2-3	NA	CASSKGPGLGTDTQYF
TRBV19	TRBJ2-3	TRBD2	CASSHRLADTQYF
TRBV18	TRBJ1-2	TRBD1	CASSSRTGFGYTF
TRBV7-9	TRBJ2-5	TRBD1	CASSGRTGAAETQYF
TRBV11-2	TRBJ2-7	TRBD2	CASSLVAGEYEQYF
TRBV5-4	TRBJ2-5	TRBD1	CASSLGQGIIGETQYF
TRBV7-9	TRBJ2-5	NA	CASSLGGGETQYF
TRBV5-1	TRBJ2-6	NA	CASGGGDSSGANVLTF
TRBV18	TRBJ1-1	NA	CASSPPSVNTEAFF
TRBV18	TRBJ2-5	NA	CASSPSSQETQYF
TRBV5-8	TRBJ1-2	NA	CASSPLLGEQEYGYTF
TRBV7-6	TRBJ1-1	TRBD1	CASSRQGAEAFF
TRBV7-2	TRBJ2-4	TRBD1	CASSLGTGGLNIQYF